This passage covers 21 T cell receptor beta chains from one sample sequenced in a study of PD-1 blockade in classical Hodgkin lymphoma. Assay used: immunoSEQ multiplex PCR; TCRdb lists only in-frame clones, some missing. The sample contains 49,000 or so clones, 60% to 85% of which appear only once. Brentuximab vedotin exposure varied among the patients, all of whom had relapsed after autologous stem cell transplantation. Sequencing was performed on peripheral blood mononuclear cells (PBMCs), taken before the second cycle of nivolumab. Receptors originate from a human donor with classical Hodgkin lymphoma.

This clone was recorded once. The genes are TRBV4-2 and TRBJ2-3, with D perhaps TRBD1 or TRBD2 (6 bases each). Germline V gene lookup returns CDR1 LGHNA and CDR2 YNFKEQ. The CDR3 is 17 residues long. V lost 5 bases, J lost 3 bases, and 21 bases lay in between. The CDR3, as DNA: TGTGCCAGCAGCTCCCGTCCGGCAGGGGAGGCGACAGATACGCAGTATTTT. Amino acid sequence: CASSSRPAGEATDTQYF.

This chain links TRBV18 with TRBJ1-2; 8 nucleotides line up with TRBD1. CDR3 length equals 17 residues. Trimming at V came to 1 base and at J to 7 bases, leaving 14 bases not matched to a gene. In germline, CDR1 is KGHSH, CDR2 LQKENI. The CDR3 DNA sequence: TGTGCCAGCTCACCACGAGAATCGAGGACAGGGTACGCTGGCTACACCTTC. Its translation: CASSPRESRTGYAGYTF.

The gene calls are TRBV5-1 and TRBJ1-2, with TRBD1 identical over 12 bases. The CDR3 totals 14 residues. Germline lookup yields CDR1 SGHRS and CDR2 YFSETQ. Germline trimming cut 6 bases from V and 6 bases from J; bases unmatched to any gene: 6. The CDR3 DNA follows: TGCGCCAGCAAGGGACAGGGGGCGTCGAATGGCTACACCTTC. It is translated as CASKGQGASNGYTF.

A few counts support this clone. V gene TRBV18 combines with J gene TRBJ2-5, with no clear D. Germline values: CDR1 KGHSH, CDR2 LQKENI. Trimming left V 3 bases short and J 5 bases short, with 7 bases between. The CDR3 length is 12 residues. The CDR3, as DNA: TGTGCCAGCTCACCGTCTCTGGAGACCCAGTACTTC. Its protein product is CASSPSLETQYF.

The chain couples TRBV30 to TRBJ2-2; either TRBD1 or TRBD2 may fit D (6 bases each). This CDR3 comprises 14 residues. Germline assignment: CDR1 GTSNPN and CDR2 SVGIG (reference sequence). V was shortened by 8 bases and J by 4 bases, with 17 bases between the two germline ends. The CDR3 DNA is TGTGCCGGCCGGGGGCAGGGACGCACCGGGGAGCTGTTTTTT. It is translated as CAGRGQGRTGELFF.

Of note for this clone: The same CDR3 is also encoded by other DNA sequences in this sample. This sequence joins TRBV4-1 and TRBJ1-2; D is possibly TRBD1 (6 bases). Trimming took 0 bases from V and 4 from J, leaving 18 bases between them. The germline V gene encodes CDR1 MGHRA and CDR2 YSYEKL. This CDR3 spans 17 amino acids. The CDR3 region is CASSQEVGGGASYGYTF. The DNA for the CDR3 is TGCGCCAGCAGCCAAGAAGTTGGAGGGGGGGCTAGCTATGGCTACACCTTC.

This sequence joins TRBV6-1 and TRBJ2-1; 11 bases map to TRBD2. V was clipped by 4 bases and J by 4 bases; unmatched bases: 3. The length of the CDR3 is 15 residues. Germline V gene sequence: CDR1 MNHNS, CDR2 SASEGT. The CDR3 nucleotides are TGTGCCAGCAGTGGGGGACTAGCGGTATACAATGAGCAGTTCTTC. This gives the protein CASSGGLAVYNEQFF.

The V call is TRBV30, the J call TRBJ2-2, with 9 bases matching TRBD1. The DNA end favors TRBJ1-3, so the J call may be wrong. Germline CDR1 reads GTSNPN; CDR2 reads SVGIG (reference sequence). There are 13 residues in the CDR3. The CDR3 is CAQQGATGNTIYF. The CDR3, as DNA: TGTGCCCAACAGGGGGCTACTGGAAACACCATATATTTT.

V is TRBV5-1 and J is TRBJ2-2; 15 bases are a match to TRBD2. Unmatched junction bases numbered 11, after V lost 2 bases and J lost 6 bases. Germline CDR1 is SGHRS and CDR2 is YFSETQ. This CDR3 region has 19 residues. The CDR3 DNA follows: TGCGCCAGCAGCTTAACGGGACTAGCGGGGGGAGTCTTCGCCGGGGAGCTGTTTTTT. Amino acids: CASSLTGLAGGVFAGELFF. Complete variable domain (other parts from reference TRBV5-1 and TRBJ2-2): KAGVTQTPRYLIKTRGQQVTLSCSPISGHRSVSWYQQTPGQGLQFLFEYFSETQRNKGNFPGRFSGRQFSNSRSEMNVSTLELGDSALYLCASSLTGLAGGVFAGELFFGEGSRLTVL.

J is TRBJ2-5 and V is TRBV9; 10 nucleotides agree with TRBD1. Unmatched junction bases numbered 5, after V lost 1 base and J lost 5 bases. CDR3 length: 15 amino acids. Germline V gene data show CDR1 as SGDLS and CDR2 as YYNGEE. The CDR3 coding sequence is TGTGCCAGCAGCGTATCGGGACAGGGGTTCGAGACCCAGTACTTC. This codes for CASSVSGQGFETQYF.

V and J are TRBV7-2 and TRBJ2-1; maybe TRBD1 (5 bases). This CDR3 region has 15 residues. Germline V CDR1 and CDR2: SGHTA, FQGNSA. Trimming pared 5 bases from V and 2 bases from J, leaving 13 bases between. Written as DNA, the CDR3 is TGTGCCAGCAGCCCACTGCTAGGGGCCTACAATGAGCAGTTCTTC. Protein: CASSPLLGAYNEQFF.

This clone was counted a single time. The CDR3 nucleotides are TGTGCCAGCAGCTTGGCGAGGACAGGGGGGAACACTGAAGCTTTCTTT. Encoded protein: CASSLARTGGNTEAFF. The J gene is TRBJ1-1, the V gene TRBV5-4, with 10 positions matching TRBD1. Trimming cost V 0 bases and J 1 base; bases outside gene matches: 3. The CDR3 totals 16 residues. Germline CDR1 is SGHNT and CDR2 is YYREEE (reference sequence).

The rearrangement joins TRBV6-5 to TRBJ1-4; perhaps TRBD1 as D (5 bases). The CDR3 covers 16 residues. Per the germline V gene, CDR1 is MNHEY and CDR2 is SVGAGI. The ends were cut back, 2 bases at V and 0 bases at J, with 10 bases in the middle. CDR3 DNA: TGTGCCAGCAGTTACGTCGCGGGGGCAACTAATGAAAAACTGTTTTTT. Translated: CASSYVAGATNEKLFF.

The rearrangement links TRBV5-5 to TRBJ2-2; D gene ambiguous. The germline gives CDR1 SGHKS, CDR2 YYEKEE (reference sequence). The CDR3 loop spans 15 amino acids. V gave up 0 bases and J gave up 4 bases, with 10 bases separating them. CDR3 DNA sequence: TGTGCCAGCAGCTTGGCCGCGGTTCCCACCGGGGAGCTGTTTTTT. Its translation is CASSLAAVPTGELFF.

The gene calls are TRBV5-1 and TRBJ2-7, with 8 bases fitting TRBD1. The V segment lost 3 bases and the J segment 5 bases; nucleotides outside the gene matches: 13. The CDR3 loop spans 16 amino acids. Germline CDR1 is SGHRS and CDR2 is YFSETQ. This CDR3 is CASSYQGLPDRDEQYF. The CDR3 DNA follows: TGCGCCAGCAGCTACCAGGGTCTGCCGGACAGGGACGAGCAGTACTTC.

V and J are TRBV7-9 and TRBJ1-2; D perhaps matches TRBD1 (5 bases). The CDR3 runs 15 residues. Deletions cut 0 bases from V and 5 bases from J, with 13 bases between. Germline V gives CDR1 SEHNR, CDR2 FQNEAQ (reference sequence). CDR3 in DNA: TGTGCCAGCAGCTTAGCGGAGACAGCTCTTTATGGCTACACCTTC. Its protein is CASSLAETALYGYTF.

The CDR3 DNA sequence: TGTGCCAGCAGACTTAGGGTCCACAATGAGCAGTTCTTC. Translating gives CASRLRVHNEQFF. The chain joins TRBV7-2 to TRBJ2-1; D call uncertain. The CDR3 contains 13 residues. CDR1 SGHTA and CDR2 FQGNSA come from the germline V gene. V dropped 6 bases and J dropped 5 bases, with 11 bases sitting between them.

The CDR3 region is CSVLTGFSGANVLTF. The CDR3 DNA sequence: TGCAGCGTATTAACAGGGTTCTCTGGGGCCAACGTCCTGACTTTC. The chain carries TRBV29-1 and TRBJ2-6, with D possibly being TRBD1 (6 bases). Trimming left V 6 bases short and J 0 bases short, with 12 bases between. The CDR3 consists of 15 residues. CDR1 is SQVTM and CDR2 is ANQGSEA in the germline V gene.

The chain employs TRBV7-9 and TRBJ2-7; D may be TRBD1 or TRBD2 (5 bases each). Germline V gene sequence: CDR1 SEHNR, CDR2 FQNEAQ (reference sequence). The CDR3 is 14 residues long. V was clipped by 5 bases and J by 0 bases, with 11 bases between them. CDR3 bases: TGTGCCAGCAGCCTCGGGACGGCCTCCTACGAGCAGTACTTC. The encoded protein is CASSLGTASYEQYF. The complete variable domain, with remaining parts taken from reference TRBV7-9 and TRBJ2-7, reads DTGVSQNPRHKITKRGQNVTFRCDPISEHNRLYWYRQTLGQGPEFLTYFQNEAQLEKSRLLSDRFSAERPKGSFSTLEIQRTEQGDSAMYLCASSLGTASYEQYFGPGTRLTVT.

On this clone itself: The junction and the germline gene differ at one end; a read error may be behind it. This chain links TRBV7-2 with TRBJ1-2; D is unclear. This CDR3 region has 14 residues. Germline V gene lookup returns CDR1 SGHTA and CDR2 FQGNSA. CDR3 loop: CASSLDAGPSIRPF. CDR3 nucleotides: TGTGCCAGCAGCTTAGATGCTGGGCCCTCCATCCGGCCCTTC. Combining the CDR3 with reference TRBV7-2 and TRBJ1-2 gives the whole variable domain GAGVSQSPSNKVTEKGKDVELRCDPISGHTALYWYRQSLGQGLEFLIYFQGNSAPDKSGLPSDRFSAERTGGSVSTLTIQRTQQEDSAVYLCASSLDAGPSIRPFGSGTRLTVV.

The genes are TRBV4-2 and TRBJ1-4, with D unclear. The CDR3 runs to 16 residues. Germline CDR1 LGHNA, CDR2 YNFKEQ. Trimming removed 0 bases from V and 8 bases from J, with 16 bases in between. DNA of the CDR3: TGTGCCAGCAGCCAAGATCGGGGAACAGTCGGCGAAAAACTGTTTTTT. Translating it yields CASSQDRGTVGEKLFF.